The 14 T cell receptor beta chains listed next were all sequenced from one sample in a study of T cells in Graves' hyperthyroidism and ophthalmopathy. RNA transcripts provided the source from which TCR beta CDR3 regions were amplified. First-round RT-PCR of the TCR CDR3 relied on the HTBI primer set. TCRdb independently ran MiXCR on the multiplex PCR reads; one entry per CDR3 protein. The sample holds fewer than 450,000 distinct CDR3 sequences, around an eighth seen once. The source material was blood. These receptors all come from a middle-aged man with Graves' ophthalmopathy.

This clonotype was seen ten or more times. The CDR3 protein is CASSRTWNPQETQYF. CDR3 DNA sequence: TGTGCCAGCAGTCGAACATGGAACCCCCAAGAGACCCAGTACTTC. The chain combines TRBV14 with TRBJ2-5; D uncertain. The CDR3 runs to 15 residues. Germline V lookup: CDR1 SGHDN, CDR2 FVKESK. Trimming took 6 bases from V and 1 from J, leaving 15 bases between them.

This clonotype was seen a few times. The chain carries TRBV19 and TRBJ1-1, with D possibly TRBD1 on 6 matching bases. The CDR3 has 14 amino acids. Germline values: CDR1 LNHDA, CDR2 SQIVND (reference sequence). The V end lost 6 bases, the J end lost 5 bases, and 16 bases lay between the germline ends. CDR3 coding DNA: TGTGCCAGTAGCGGGAGGGGGGCCCCAACTGAAGCTTTCTTT. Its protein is CASSGRGAPTEAFF.

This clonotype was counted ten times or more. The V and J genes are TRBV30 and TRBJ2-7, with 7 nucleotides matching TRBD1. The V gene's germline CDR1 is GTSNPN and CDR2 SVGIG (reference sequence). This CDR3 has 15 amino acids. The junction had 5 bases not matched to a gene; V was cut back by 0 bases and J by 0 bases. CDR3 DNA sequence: TGTGCCTGGAGTGTCGGGACAGCCGTCTCCTACGAGCAGTACTTC. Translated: CAWSVGTAVSYEQYF.

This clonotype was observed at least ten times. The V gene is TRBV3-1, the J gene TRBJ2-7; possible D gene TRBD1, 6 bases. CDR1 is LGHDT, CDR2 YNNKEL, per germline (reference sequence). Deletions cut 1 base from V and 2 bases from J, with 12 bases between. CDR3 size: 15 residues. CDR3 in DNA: TGTGCCAGCAGCCAAGTAGGGCAGGGGCCCTACGAGCAGTACTTC. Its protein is CASSQVGQGPYEQYF.

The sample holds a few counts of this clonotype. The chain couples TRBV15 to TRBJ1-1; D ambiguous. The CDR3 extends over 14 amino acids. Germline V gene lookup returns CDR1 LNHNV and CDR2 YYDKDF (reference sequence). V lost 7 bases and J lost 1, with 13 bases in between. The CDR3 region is CATTRNRGNTEAFF. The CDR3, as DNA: TGTGCCACCACCCGAAATCGGGGGAACACTGAAGCTTTCTTT.

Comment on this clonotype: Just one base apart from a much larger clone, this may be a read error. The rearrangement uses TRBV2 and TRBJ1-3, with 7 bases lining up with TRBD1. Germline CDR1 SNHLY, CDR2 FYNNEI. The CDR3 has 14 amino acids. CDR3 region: CVSSSGGTRNTIYF. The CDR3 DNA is TGTGTCAGCAGTTCAGGGGGAACACGAAACACCATATATTTT.

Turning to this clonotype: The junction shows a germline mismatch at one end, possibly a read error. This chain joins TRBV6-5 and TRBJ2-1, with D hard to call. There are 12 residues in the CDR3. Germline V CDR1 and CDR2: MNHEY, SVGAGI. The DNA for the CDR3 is TGTGCCAGCAGTTACTCGTTGAATGAGCAGTCCTTC. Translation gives CASSYSLNEQSF.

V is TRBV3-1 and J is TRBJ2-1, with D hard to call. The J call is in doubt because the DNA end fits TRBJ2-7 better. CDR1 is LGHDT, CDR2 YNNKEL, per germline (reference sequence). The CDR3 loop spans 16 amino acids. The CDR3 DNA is TGTGCCAGCAGCGGTACGTTCACCCGAACACACAATGAGCAGTACTTC. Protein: CASSGTFTRTHNEQYF.

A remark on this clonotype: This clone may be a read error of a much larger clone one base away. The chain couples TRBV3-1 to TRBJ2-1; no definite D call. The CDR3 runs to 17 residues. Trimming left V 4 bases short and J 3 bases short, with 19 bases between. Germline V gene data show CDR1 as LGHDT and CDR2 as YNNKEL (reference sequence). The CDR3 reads CASSPGPLKSFYNEQFF. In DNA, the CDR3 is TGTGCCAGCAGCCCAGGTCCCCTGAAGAGCTTCTACAATGAGCAGTTCTTC.

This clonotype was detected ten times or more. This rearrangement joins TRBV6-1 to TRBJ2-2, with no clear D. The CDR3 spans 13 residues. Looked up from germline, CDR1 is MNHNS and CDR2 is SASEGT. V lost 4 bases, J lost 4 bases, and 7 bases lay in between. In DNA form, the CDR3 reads TGTGCCAGCAGTGGGATAGTCACCGGGGAGCTGTTTTTT. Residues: CASSGIVTGELFF.

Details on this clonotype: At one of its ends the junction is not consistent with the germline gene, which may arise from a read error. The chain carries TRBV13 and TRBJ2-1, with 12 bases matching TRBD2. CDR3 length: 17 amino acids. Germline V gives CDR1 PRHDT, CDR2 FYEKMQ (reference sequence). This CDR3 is CASSQDSSGRADNEQFF. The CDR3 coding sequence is TGCGCCAGCAGCCAAGATTCTAGCGGGAGGGCCGACAATGAGCAGTTCTTC.

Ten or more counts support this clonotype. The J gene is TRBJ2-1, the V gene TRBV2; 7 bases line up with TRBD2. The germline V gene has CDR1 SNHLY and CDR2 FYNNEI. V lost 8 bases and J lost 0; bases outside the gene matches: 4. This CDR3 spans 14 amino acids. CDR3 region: CASGSGLSYNEQFF. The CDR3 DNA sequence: TGTGCCAGCGGTAGCGGGCTCTCCTACAATGAGCAGTTCTTC.

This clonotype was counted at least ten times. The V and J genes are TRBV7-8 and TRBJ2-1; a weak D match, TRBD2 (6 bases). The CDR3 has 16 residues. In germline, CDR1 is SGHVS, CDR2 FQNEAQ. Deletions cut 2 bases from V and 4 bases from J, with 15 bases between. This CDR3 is CASSLLAGPTYNEQFF. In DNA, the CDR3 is TGTGCCAGCAGCTTACTTGCGGGACCCACATACAATGAGCAGTTCTTC.

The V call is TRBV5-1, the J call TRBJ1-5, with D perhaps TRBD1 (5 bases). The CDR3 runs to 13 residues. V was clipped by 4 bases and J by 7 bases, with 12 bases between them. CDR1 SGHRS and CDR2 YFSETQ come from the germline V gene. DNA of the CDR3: TGCGCCAGCAGCCTGACGGGGGGGCAGCCCCAGCATTTT. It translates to CASSLTGGQPQHF.